This entry is about one T cell receptor beta chain. Its antigen remains unidentified. V dropped 3 bases and J dropped 2 bases, with 9 bases sitting between them. Germline V gene data show CDR1 as SGHNT and CDR2 as YYREEE (reference sequence). CDR3 length: 14 amino acids. This sample was taken from a study of cytomegalovirus exposure and HLA in healthy donors. Study-wide results and limits: A highly shared variant cluster was judged a likely technical artifact.

PCR involved 60 Vbeta and 13 Jbeta primers. The assay was immunoSEQ multiplex PCR, and TCRdb's table has in-frame clones only and misses some. The repertoire holds 100,000 to 150,000 clones, with more than 9% as singletons. This sequence was found in a woman aged 18-29 years in good health and CMV-seropositive. The chain couples TRBV5-4 to TRBJ2-1; a weak D match, TRBD2 (6 bases). Sequenced input: PBMCs. The DNA of the CDR3 is TGTGCCAGCAGCTGGGACTTAGCCTACAATGAGCAGTTCTTC. It translates to CASSWDLAYNEQFF.